Presented here are 25 T cell receptor beta chains from one specimen sequenced in a study of blood T cell repertoires in COVID-19. This table comes from immunoSEQ multiplex PCR, and its TCRdb copy is limited to in-frame clones, with some not included. Found here are 250,000 or so clones, nearly 90% of them singletons; the top ten hold 4.6%. The specimen was peripheral blood. The receptors originated from a middle-aged woman who had recovered from COVID-19.

The V gene is TRBV10-2, the J gene TRBJ1-2, with 8 positions matching TRBD1. After removal of 4 bases from V and 8 bases from J, the junction contained 6 bases not matched to a gene. Germline V gene sequence: CDR1 WSHSY, CDR2 SAAADI. CDR3 size: 13 residues. The CDR3 protein is CASSGDRGLGYTF. The DNA for the CDR3 is TGCGCCAGCAGTGGAGACAGGGGCCTCGGCTACACCTTC.

The chain combines TRBV7-2 with TRBJ2-3; D unresolved. Trimming removed 4 bases from V and 1 base from J, with 9 bases in between. CDR1 SGHTA and CDR2 FQGNSA come from the germline V gene. CDR3 length equals 14 residues. CDR3 DNA sequence: TGTGCCAGCAGCTCCCGACTGGGCACAGATACGCAGTATTTT. This codes for CASSSRLGTDTQYF. Using reference TRBV7-2 and TRBJ2-3 for the parts outside the CDR3, the full variable domain is GAGVSQSPSNKVTEKGKDVELRCDPISGHTALYWYRQSLGQGLEFLIYFQGNSAPDKSGLPSDRFSAERTGGSVSTLTIQRTQQEDSAVYLCASSSRLGTDTQYFGPGTRLTVL.

The V gene is TRBV13, the J gene TRBJ2-7; TRBD1 aligns across 9 bases. This CDR3 spans 14 amino acids. The V gene's germline CDR1 is PRHDT and CDR2 FYEKMQ (reference sequence). V gave up 5 bases and J gave up 2 bases; unmatched junction bases: 4. This CDR3 is CASSVGQGTYEQYF. The CDR3 DNA reads TGTGCCAGCAGCGTGGGACAGGGAACCTACGAGCAGTACTTC.

The CDR3 region is CANPSGAYNSPLHF. As DNA, the CDR3 is TGTGCCAACCCTTCGGGAGCCTATAATTCACCCCTCCACTTT. The chain carries TRBV27 and TRBJ1-6; no reliable D call. Germline V gene data show CDR1 as MNHEY and CDR2 as SMNVEV (reference sequence). This CDR3 region has 14 residues. Trimming removed 10 bases at V and 2 bases at J, with 12 bases between.

There are a few counts of this clone. The CDR3 region is CASRTGTDNQPQHF. The CDR3 DNA sequence: TGTGCCAGTCGGACCGGGACAGACAATCAGCCCCAGCATTTT. The chain employs TRBV19 and TRBJ1-5, with 7 bases identical to TRBD1. The CDR3 totals 14 residues. After removal of 8 bases from V and 3 bases from J, the junction contained 7 bases not matched to a gene. Germline assignment: CDR1 LNHDA and CDR2 SQIVND (reference sequence).

This rearrangement joins TRBV5-1 to TRBJ1-5; D gene ambiguous. Deletions cut 0 bases from V and 5 bases from J, with 12 bases between. This CDR3 region has 15 residues. Germline V gives CDR1 SGHRS, CDR2 YFSETQ. The CDR3 region has the DNA TGCGCCAGCAGCTTGGCCGGAGGGTGGGATCAGCCCCAGCATTTT. This codes for CASSLAGGWDQPQHF.

V gene TRBV30 combines with J gene TRBJ2-3, with TRBD2 identical over 12 bases. J was trimmed by 4 bases and V by 0 bases; bases with no gene match: 5. The CDR3 sequence is 16 residues long. CDR1 is GTSNPN, CDR2 SVGIG, per germline (reference sequence). The CDR3 loop is CAWSVWLAGGPDTQYF. The DNA for the CDR3 is TGTGCCTGGAGTGTGTGGCTAGCGGGAGGGCCAGATACGCAGTATTTT. The variable domain in full, completed from reference TRBV30 and TRBJ2-3, reads SQTIHQWPATLVQPVGSPLSLECTVEGTSNPNLYWYRQAAGRGLQLLFYSVGIGQISSEVPQNLSASRPQDRQFILSSKKLLLSDSGFYLCAWSVWLAGGPDTQYFGPGTRLTVL.

The chain is built from TRBV7-9 and TRBJ1-1; a weak D match, TRBD1 (6 bases). The CDR3 loop spans 16 amino acids. Between the trimmed V and J ends, which lost 11 bases and 0 bases, there was a span of 22 bases. CDR1 is SEHNR, CDR2 FQNEAQ, per germline (reference sequence). The CDR3 reads CAGRMGGPTLNTEAFF. Here the CDR3 DNA reads TGTGCCGGACGGATGGGGGGGCCCACCTTGAACACTGAAGCTTTCTTT.

The gene calls are TRBV19 and TRBJ2-3, with 8 bases identical to TRBD2. Germline loops: CDR1 LNHDA, CDR2 SQIVND (reference sequence). V dropped 3 bases and J dropped 2; count of bases not matched to a gene: 10. The length of the CDR3 is 17 residues. CDR3 DNA sequence: TGTGCCAGTAGTATCCTCGGACTAGCCCGAAACACAGATACGCAGTATTTT. Translating it yields CASSILGLARNTDTQYF.

The V and J genes are TRBV28 and TRBJ2-4; D perhaps matches TRBD2 (5 bases). CDR1 is MDHEN and CDR2 is SYDVKM in the germline V gene. The CDR3 is 16 residues long. V was trimmed by 4 bases and J by 0 bases, leaving 13 bases between them. The CDR3 reads CASSSPEGLAKNIQYF. The CDR3 DNA is TGTGCCAGCAGTTCCCCTGAGGGTTTAGCCAAAAACATTCAGTACTTC.

This CDR3 is CASSGGRYQETQYF. The CDR3 region has the DNA TGTGCCAGCAGTGGTGGCAGGTACCAAGAGACCCAGTACTTC. The chain employs TRBV2 and TRBJ2-5, with D hard to call. Trimming took off 4 bases at V and 0 bases at J, with 9 bases between the two ends. CDR1 and CDR2 from the germline V gene are SNHLY and FYNNEI. The CDR3 has 14 amino acids.

This clone was observed a single time. V usage is TRBV28 and J usage is TRBJ1-1; D ambiguous. Germline CDR1 and CDR2: MDHEN and SYDVKM. The length of the CDR3 is 16 residues. The germline V and J ends were trimmed by 6 bases and 0 bases, with 17 bases remaining between them. The CDR3 protein is CASSILAFSVNTEAFF. DNA for the CDR3: TGTGCCAGCAGCATTCTTGCCTTTTCGGTGAACACTGAAGCTTTCTTT.

This chain uses TRBV5-4 with TRBJ2-5, with a tentative D call TRBD2 (5 bases). The germline V gene encodes CDR1 SGHNT and CDR2 YYREEE (reference sequence). Trimming left V 7 bases short and J 5 bases short, with 18 bases between. The CDR3 has 14 amino acids. DNA for the CDR3: TGTGCCAGCTCACCAAGGCTAGCTTTGGAGACCCAGTACTTC. As protein: CASSPRLALETQYF.

The CDR3 spells CASSLGTRNSYEQYF. CDR3 nucleotide sequence: TGTGCCAGCAGCCTCGGGACAAGAAACTCCTACGAGCAGTACTTC. The chain has TRBV5-4 and TRBJ2-7; possibly TRBD1 for D (6 bases). CDR1 and CDR2 from the germline V gene are SGHNT and YYREEE (reference sequence). There are 15 residues in the CDR3. The V end was cut by 4 bases, the J end by 0 bases, with 14 bases between.

The V and J genes are TRBV6-1 and TRBJ2-1; D is perhaps TRBD2 (6 bases). Deletions cut 2 bases from V and 0 bases from J, with 14 bases between. Germline V gene sequence: CDR1 MNHNS, CDR2 SASEGT. The CDR3 extends over 17 amino acids. This CDR3 is CASSELLARSSYNEQFF. The CDR3 DNA reads as TGTGCCAGCAGTGAACTGCTAGCGAGAAGCTCCTACAATGAGCAGTTCTTC.

This CDR3 reads CASSVVGTFGGELFF. For the CDR3, the DNA is TGTGCCAGCAGCGTAGTTGGGACTTTCGGCGGGGAGCTGTTTTTT. The chain is built from TRBV9 and TRBJ2-2, with TRBD2 as a possible D gene (6 bases). V lost 0 bases, J lost 7 bases, and 13 bases lay in between. This CDR3 contains 15 residues. Looked up from germline, CDR1 is SGDLS and CDR2 is YYNGEE.

The chain couples TRBV5-4 to TRBJ1-1, with D unresolved. CDR1 SGHNT and CDR2 YYREEE come from the germline V gene (reference sequence). This CDR3 has 12 amino acids. Between the trimmed V and J ends, which lost 2 bases and 6 bases, there was a span of 8 bases. The chain's CDR3 is CASSFLMAEAFF. The CDR3 coding sequence is TGTGCCAGCAGCTTCCTAATGGCTGAAGCTTTCTTT.

A remark on this clone: Other DNA sequences in the sample encode the same CDR3. The chain is built from TRBV9 and TRBJ1-3; 7 bases fit TRBD1. This CDR3 is built from 15 residues. Per the germline V gene, CDR1 is SGDLS and CDR2 is YYNGEE. V lost 0 bases to trimming and J lost 0 bases; unmatched junction nucleotides: 0. The CDR3 nucleotides read TGTGCCAGCAGCGTAGGGGACAGCTCTGGAAACACCATATATTTT. Encoded protein: CASSVGDSSGNTIYF.

The rearrangement uses TRBV27 and TRBJ2-2; 7 bases map to TRBD2. Per the germline V gene, CDR1 is MNHEY and CDR2 is SMNVEV (reference sequence). The CDR3 is 15 residues long. The V and J ends lost 4 bases and 7 bases, in that order; junction bases with no gene match: 9. The CDR3 loop reads CASSSPGTMGGELFF. CDR3 DNA: TGTGCCAGCAGTTCCCCTGGGACTATGGGCGGGGAGCTGTTTTTT.

This chain joins TRBV2 and TRBJ1-3; D is undetermined. V lost 8 bases and J 2 bases, leaving 10 bases between the germline ends. CDR3 length: 13 residues. Germline V lookup: CDR1 SNHLY, CDR2 FYNNEI. The CDR3 here is CASGPVPGNTIYF. The DNA of the CDR3 is TGTGCCAGCGGCCCAGTTCCTGGAAACACCATATATTTT. The variable domain in full, with the rest retrieved from reference TRBV2 and TRBJ1-3, is EPEVTQTPSHQVTQMGQEVILRCVPISNHLYFYWYRQILGQKVEFLVSFYNNEISEKSEIFDDQFSVERPDGSNFTLKIRSTKLEDSAMYFCASGPVPGNTIYFGEGSWLTVV.

This chain joins TRBV18 and TRBJ1-2, with TRBD1 matching 9 bases. This CDR3 is built from 15 residues. Trimming cost V 3 bases and J 8 bases; bases outside gene matches: 10. Germline V gives CDR1 KGHSH, CDR2 LQKENI. The CDR3 DNA follows: TGTGCCAGCTCACCCGGACAGGGGCGTCTCTGGGGCTACACCTTC. Translation gives CASSPGQGRLWGYTF. Drawing the rest from reference TRBV18 and TRBJ1-2, the complete variable domain is NAGVMQNPRHLVRRRGQEARLRCSPMKGHSHVYWYRQLPEEGLKFMVYLQKENIIDESGMPKERFSAEFPKEGPSILRIQQVVRGDSAAYFCASSPGQGRLWGYTFGSGTRLTVV.

CDR3 protein: CASSLLGTSGGPRNEQFF. DNA of the CDR3: TGTGCCAGCAGTTTATTAGGGACTAGCGGGGGACCCCGAAATGAGCAGTTCTTC. This chain joins TRBV27 and TRBJ2-1; TRBD2 agrees at 14 bases. The CDR3 length is 18 residues. V lost 1 base and J lost 7; bases outside the gene matches: 9. Germline CDR1 reads MNHEY; CDR2 reads SMNVEV (reference sequence).

This chain links TRBV18 with TRBJ1-1, with TRBD1 as a possible D gene (5 bases). CDR1 is KGHSH and CDR2 is LQKENI in the germline V gene. V dropped 6 bases and J dropped 5 bases, with 13 bases sitting between them. This CDR3 has 13 residues. CDR3 in amino acids: CASSTGEYTEAFF. CDR3 coding DNA: TGTGCCAGCTCCACGGGGGAGTATACTGAAGCTTTCTTT. The whole variable domain, remainder taken from reference TRBV18 and TRBJ1-1, is NAGVMQNPRHLVRRRGQEARLRCSPMKGHSHVYWYRQLPEEGLKFMVYLQKENIIDESGMPKERFSAEFPKEGPSILRIQQVVRGDSAAYFCASSTGEYTEAFFGQGTRLTVV.

The chain couples TRBV3-1 (or the pseudogene TRBV3-2) to TRBJ2-5; 10 positions agree with TRBD2. The CDR3 is made up of 16 amino acids. The junction had 8 bases not matched to a gene; V was cut back by 1 base and J by 6 bases. Germline assignment: CDR1 LGHDT and CDR2 YNNKEL (reference sequence). CDR3 region: CASSQGGSGRSKTQYF. The CDR3 region has the DNA TGTGCCAGCAGCCAAGGGGGTAGCGGGAGGAGTAAGACCCAGTACTTC.

Here the CDR3 reads CASSSDTEAFF. The CDR3 DNA sequence: TGTGCCAGCAGTTCGGACACTGAAGCTTTCTTT. V usage is TRBV6-2 or TRBV6-3 and J usage is TRBJ1-1; D is uncertain. V was trimmed by 4 bases and J by 3 bases, leaving 3 bases between them. Germline V gives CDR1 MNHEY, CDR2 SVGEGT. This CDR3 is 11 amino acids long.